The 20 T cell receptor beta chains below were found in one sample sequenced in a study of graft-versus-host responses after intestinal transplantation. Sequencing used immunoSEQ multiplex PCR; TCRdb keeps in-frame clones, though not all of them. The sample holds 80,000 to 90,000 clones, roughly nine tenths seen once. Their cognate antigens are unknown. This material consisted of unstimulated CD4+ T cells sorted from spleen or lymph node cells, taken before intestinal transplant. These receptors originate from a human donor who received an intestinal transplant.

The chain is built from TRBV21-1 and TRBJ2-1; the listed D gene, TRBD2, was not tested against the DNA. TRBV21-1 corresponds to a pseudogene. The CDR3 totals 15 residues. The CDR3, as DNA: TGTGCCAGCAGCAAAAAAGCCCCGGGGATCCATGAGCAGTTCTTC. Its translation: CASSKKAPGIHEQFF.

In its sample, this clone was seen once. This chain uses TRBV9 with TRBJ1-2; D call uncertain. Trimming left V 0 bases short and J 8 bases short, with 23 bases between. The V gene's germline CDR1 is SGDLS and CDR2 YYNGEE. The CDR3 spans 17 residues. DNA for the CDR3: TGTGCCAGCAGCGTAGCTAGTCTCGTCCTGAATGTCGGGGGCTACACCTTC. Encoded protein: CASSVASLVLNVGGYTF.

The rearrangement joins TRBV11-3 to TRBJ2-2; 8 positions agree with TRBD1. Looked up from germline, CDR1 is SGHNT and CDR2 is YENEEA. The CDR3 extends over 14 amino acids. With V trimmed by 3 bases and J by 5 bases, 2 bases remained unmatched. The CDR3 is CASSFTGGTGELFF. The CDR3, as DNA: TGTGCCAGCAGCTTTACAGGGGGGACCGGGGAGCTGTTTTTT.

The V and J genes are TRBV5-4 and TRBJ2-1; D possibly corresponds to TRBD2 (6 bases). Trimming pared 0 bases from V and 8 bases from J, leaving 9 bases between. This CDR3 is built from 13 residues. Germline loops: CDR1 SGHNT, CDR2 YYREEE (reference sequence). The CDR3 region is CASSLGREDEQFF. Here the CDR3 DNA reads TGTGCCAGCAGCTTGGGCAGGGAGGATGAGCAGTTCTTC.

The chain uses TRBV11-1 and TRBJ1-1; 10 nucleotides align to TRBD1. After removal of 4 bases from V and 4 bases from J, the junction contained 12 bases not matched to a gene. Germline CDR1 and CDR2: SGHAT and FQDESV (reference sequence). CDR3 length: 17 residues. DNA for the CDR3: TGTGCCAGCAGCTACCGGGACAGGGGATTCTCCGGCACTGAAGCTTTCTTT. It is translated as CASSYRDRGFSGTEAFF.

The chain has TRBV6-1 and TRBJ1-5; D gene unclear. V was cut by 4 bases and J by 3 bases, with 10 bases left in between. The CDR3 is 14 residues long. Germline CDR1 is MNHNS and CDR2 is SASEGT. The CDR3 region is CASSVEAFNQPQHF. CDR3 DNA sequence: TGTGCCAGCAGTGTGGAGGCGTTCAATCAGCCCCAGCATTTT.

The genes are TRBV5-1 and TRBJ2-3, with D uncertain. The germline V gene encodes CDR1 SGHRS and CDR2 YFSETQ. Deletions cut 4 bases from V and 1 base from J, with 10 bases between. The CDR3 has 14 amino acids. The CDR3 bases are TGCGCCAGCAGCCAAACCCCGGGCACAGATACGCAGTATTTT. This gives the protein CASSQTPGTDTQYF. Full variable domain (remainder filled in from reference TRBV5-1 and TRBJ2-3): KAGVTQTPRYLIKTRGQQVTLSCSPISGHRSVSWYQQTPGQGLQFLFEYFSETQRNKGNFPGRFSGRQFSNSRSEMNVSTLELGDSALYLCASSQTPGTDTQYFGPGTRLTVL.

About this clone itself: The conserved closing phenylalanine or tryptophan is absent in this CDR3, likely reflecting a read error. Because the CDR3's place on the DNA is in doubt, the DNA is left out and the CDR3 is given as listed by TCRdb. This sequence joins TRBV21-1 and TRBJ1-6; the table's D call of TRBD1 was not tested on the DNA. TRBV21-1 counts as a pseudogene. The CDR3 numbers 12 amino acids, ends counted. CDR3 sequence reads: CASRIHPGHKGG.

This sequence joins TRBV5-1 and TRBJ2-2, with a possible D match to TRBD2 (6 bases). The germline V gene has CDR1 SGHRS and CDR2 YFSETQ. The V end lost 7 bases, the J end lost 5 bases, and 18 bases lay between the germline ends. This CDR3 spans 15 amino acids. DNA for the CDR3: TGCGCCAGCCGTCCCCATCCCGGGACTACCGGGGAGCTGTTTTTT. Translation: CASRPHPGTTGELFF.

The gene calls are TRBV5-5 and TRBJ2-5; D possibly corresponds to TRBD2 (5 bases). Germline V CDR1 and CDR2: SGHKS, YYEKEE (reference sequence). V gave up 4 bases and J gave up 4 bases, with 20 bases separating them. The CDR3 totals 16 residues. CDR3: CASSPIERPLGETQYF. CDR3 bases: TGTGCCAGCAGCCCTATAGAGCGGCCACTGGGAGAGACCCAGTACTTC.

Here the CDR3 reads CASSARRDIYNEQFF. The CDR3 DNA reads as TGTGCCAGCAGCGCACGCCGGGACATTTACAATGAGCAGTTCTTC. The chain is built from TRBV5-6 and TRBJ2-1, with D perhaps TRBD1 (6 bases). The CDR3 loop spans 15 amino acids. Germline V gene sequence: CDR1 SGHDT, CDR2 YYEEEE. The V and J ends lost 4 bases and 4 bases respectively, with 15 bases between them.

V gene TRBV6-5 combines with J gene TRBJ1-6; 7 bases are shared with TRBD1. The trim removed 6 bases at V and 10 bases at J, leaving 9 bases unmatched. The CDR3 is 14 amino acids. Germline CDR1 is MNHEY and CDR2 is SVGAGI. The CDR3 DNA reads TGTGCCAGCAGGCCGACAGGGTTGGGCTCACCCCTCCACTTT. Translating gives CASRPTGLGSPLHF.

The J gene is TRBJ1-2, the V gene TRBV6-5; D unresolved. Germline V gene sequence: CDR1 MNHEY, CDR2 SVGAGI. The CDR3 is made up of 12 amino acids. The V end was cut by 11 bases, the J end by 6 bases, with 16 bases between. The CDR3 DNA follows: TGTGCCCCGGGAGATCCCGGGGATGGCTACACCTTC. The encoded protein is CAPGDPGDGYTF.

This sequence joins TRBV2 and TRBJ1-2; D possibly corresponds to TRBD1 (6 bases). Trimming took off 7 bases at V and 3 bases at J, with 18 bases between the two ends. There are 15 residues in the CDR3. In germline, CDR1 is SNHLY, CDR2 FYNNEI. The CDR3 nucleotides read TGTGCCAGCACAGTGGTGGGGGGGGCTGACTATGGCTACACCTTC. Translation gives CASTVVGGADYGYTF. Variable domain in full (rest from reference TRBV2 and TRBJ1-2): EPEVTQTPSHQVTQMGQEVILRCVPISNHLYFYWYRQILGQKVEFLVSFYNNEISEKSEIFDDQFSVERPDGSNFTLKIRSTKLEDSAMYFCASTVVGGADYGYTFGSGTRLTVV.

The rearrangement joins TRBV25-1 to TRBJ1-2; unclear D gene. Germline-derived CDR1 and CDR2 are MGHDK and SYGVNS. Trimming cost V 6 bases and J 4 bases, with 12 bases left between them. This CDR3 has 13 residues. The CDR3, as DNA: TGTGCCAGCAGCCCACAGCAAGCCTATGGCTACACCTTC. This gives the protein CASSPQQAYGYTF.

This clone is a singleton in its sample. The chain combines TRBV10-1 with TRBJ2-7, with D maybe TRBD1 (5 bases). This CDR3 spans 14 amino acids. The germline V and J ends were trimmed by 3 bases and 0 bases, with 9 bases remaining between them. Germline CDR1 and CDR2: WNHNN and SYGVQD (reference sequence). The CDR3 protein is CASSEQAVSYEQYF. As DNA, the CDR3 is TGCGCCAGCAGTGAACAGGCGGTCTCCTACGAGCAGTACTTC.

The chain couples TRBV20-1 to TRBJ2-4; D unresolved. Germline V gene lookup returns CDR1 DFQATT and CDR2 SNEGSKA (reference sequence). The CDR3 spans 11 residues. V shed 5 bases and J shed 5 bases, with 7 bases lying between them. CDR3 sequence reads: CSASYQNIQYF. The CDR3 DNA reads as TGCAGTGCTTCCTACCAAAACATTCAGTACTTC.

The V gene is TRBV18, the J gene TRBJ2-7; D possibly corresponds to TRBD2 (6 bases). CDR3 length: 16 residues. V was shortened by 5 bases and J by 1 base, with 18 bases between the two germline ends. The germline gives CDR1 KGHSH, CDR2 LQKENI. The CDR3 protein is CASSSVSGVGSYEQYF. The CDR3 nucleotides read TGTGCCAGCTCATCCGTTAGCGGTGTGGGTTCCTACGAGCAGTACTTC.

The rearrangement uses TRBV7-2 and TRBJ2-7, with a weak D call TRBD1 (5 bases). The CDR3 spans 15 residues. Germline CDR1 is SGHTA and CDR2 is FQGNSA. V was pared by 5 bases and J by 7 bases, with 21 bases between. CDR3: CASSQGLPGAREQYF. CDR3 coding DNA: TGTGCCAGCAGCCAAGGGCTCCCTGGGGCCCGGGAGCAGTACTTC.

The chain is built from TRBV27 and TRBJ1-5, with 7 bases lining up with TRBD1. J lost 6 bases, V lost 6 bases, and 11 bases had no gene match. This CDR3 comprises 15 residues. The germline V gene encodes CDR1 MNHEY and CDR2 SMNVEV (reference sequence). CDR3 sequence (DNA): TGTGCCAGCAGCCCCGGGACAGATGGGGGTCAGCCCCAGCATTTT. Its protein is CASSPGTDGGQPQHF.